This T cell receptor beta chain was sequenced during a study of shared clonotypes between healthy human individuals. At the level of the study: Each donor had three CD4 naive, three CD4 memory, two CD8 naive and one CD8 memory plate.

Every immunoSEQ plate was one replicate of a subset's evenly spread DNA. The sorted-subset replicate PCRs were given about 200 ng DNA, which is 31,000 or so T cell genomes. Repertoires were generated with immunoSEQ multiplex PCR, while TCRdb's copy carries only in-frame clones and drops some. The table lists nearly 750,000 clones, 55% to 75% of them singletons. Division of CD4+ cells produced a CD45RA+ naive subset and a CD45RA-negative memory subset. V lost 6 bases to trimming and J lost 4 bases, with 15 bases between them. The CDR3 covers 14 residues. CDR1 is SNHLY and CDR2 is FYNNEI in the germline V gene.

Material: memory CD4+ T cells sorted from blood. Subset: CD45RA-negative fraction. This clonotype was sampled from a woman in her twenties or thirties in good health. V usage is TRBV2 and J usage is TRBJ1-1, with a weak D call TRBD1 (5 bases). CDR3 sequence (DNA): TGTGCCAGCAGGCCCTCGGGGCGGCTCACTGAAGCTTTCTTT. Encoded protein: CASRPSGRLTEAFF.